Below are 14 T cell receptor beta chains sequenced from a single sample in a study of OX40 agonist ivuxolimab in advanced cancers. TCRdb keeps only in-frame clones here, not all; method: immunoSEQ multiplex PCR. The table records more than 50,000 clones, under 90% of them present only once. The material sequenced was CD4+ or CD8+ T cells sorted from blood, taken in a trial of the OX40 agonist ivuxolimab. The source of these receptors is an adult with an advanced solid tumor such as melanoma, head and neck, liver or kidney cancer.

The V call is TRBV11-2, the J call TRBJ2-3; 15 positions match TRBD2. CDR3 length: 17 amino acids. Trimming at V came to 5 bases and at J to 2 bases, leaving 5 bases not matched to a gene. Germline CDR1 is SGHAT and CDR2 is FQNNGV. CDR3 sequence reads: CASSRRTSGGATDTQYF. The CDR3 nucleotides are TGTGCCAGCAGCCGCCGGACTAGCGGGGGGGCCACAGATACGCAGTATTTT. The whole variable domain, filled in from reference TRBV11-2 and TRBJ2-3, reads EAGVAQSPRYKIIEKRQSVAFWCNPISGHATLYWYQQILGQGPKLLIQFQNNGVVDDSQLPKDRFSAERLKGVDSTLKIQPAKLEDSAVYLCASSRRTSGGATDTQYFGPGTRLTVL.

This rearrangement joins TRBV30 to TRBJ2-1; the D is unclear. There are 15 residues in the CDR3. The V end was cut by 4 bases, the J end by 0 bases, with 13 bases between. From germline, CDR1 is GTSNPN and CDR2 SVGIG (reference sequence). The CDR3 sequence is CAWIPQGGSYNEQFF. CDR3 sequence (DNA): TGTGCCTGGATCCCCCAAGGTGGCTCCTACAATGAGCAGTTCTTC.

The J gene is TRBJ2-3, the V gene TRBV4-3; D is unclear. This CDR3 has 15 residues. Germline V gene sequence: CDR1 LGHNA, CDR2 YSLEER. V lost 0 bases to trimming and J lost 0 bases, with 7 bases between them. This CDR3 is CASSQEGRSTDTQYF. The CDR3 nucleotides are TGCGCCAGCAGCCAAGAAGGACGGAGCACAGATACGCAGTATTTT.

CDR3 residues: CASRDRDHEQYF. For the CDR3, the DNA is TGTGCCAGCAGGGACAGGGACCACGAGCAGTACTTC. This rearrangement joins TRBV6-6 to TRBJ2-7; 8 positions agree with TRBD1. This CDR3 contains 12 residues. Per germline, CDR1 MNHNY and CDR2 SVGAGI (reference sequence). V was clipped by 6 bases and J by 5 bases; unmatched bases: 3.

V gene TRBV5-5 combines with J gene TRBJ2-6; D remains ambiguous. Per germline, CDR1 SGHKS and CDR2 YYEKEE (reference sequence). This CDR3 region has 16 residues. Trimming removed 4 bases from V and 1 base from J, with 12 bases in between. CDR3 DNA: TGTGCCAGCAGCACGGACGGGTTTTCTGGGGCCAACGTCCTGACTTTC. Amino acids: CASSTDGFSGANVLTF.

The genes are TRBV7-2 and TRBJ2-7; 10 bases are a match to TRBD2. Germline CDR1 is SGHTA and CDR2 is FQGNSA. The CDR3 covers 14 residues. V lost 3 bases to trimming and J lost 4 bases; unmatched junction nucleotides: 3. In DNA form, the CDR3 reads TGTGCCAGCAGCTTCAGCGGGAGGGGGTACGAGCAGTACTTC. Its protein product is CASSFSGRGYEQYF.

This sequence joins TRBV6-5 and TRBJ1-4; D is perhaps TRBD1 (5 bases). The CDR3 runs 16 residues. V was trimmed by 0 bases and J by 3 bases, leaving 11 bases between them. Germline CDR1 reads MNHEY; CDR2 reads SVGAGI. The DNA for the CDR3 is TGTGCCAGCAGTTACTCATGGCAGGGACCTAATGAAAAACTGTTTTTT. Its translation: CASSYSWQGPNEKLFF.

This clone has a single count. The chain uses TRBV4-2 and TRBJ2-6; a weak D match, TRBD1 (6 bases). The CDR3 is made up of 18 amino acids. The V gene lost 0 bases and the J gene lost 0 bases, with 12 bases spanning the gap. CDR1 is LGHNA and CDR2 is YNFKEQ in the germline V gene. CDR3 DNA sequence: TGTGCCAGCAGCCAAGATCCTGCAGGGGCCTCTGGGGCCAACGTCCTGACTTTC. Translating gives CASSQDPAGASGANVLTF.

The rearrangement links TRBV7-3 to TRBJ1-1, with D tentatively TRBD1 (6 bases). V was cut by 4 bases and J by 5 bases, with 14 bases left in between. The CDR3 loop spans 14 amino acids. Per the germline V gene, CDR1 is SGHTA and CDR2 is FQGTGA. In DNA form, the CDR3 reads TGTGCCAGCAGCTCAACAGGGTTGGGGACTGAAGCTTTCTTT. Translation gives CASSSTGLGTEAFF.

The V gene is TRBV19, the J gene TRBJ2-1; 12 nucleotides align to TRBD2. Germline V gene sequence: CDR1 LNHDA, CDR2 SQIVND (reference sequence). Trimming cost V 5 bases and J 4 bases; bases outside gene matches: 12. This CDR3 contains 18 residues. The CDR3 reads CASSPKTSGGARYNEQFF. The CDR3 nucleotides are TGTGCCAGTAGTCCAAAGACTAGCGGGGGAGCCAGGTACAATGAGCAGTTCTTC. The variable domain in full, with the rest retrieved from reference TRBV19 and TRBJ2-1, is DGGITQSPKYLFRKEGQNVTLSCEQNLNHDAMYWYRQDPGQGLRLIYYSQIVNDFQKGDIAEGYSVSREKKESFPLTVTSAQKNPTAFYLCASSPKTSGGARYNEQFFGPGTRLTVL.

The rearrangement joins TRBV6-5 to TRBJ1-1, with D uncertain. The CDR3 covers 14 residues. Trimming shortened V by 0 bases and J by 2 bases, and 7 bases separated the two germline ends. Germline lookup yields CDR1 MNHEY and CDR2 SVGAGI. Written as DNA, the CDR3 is TGTGCCAGCAGTTACTCCGAGATTAACACTGAAGCTTTCTTT. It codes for CASSYSEINTEAFF.

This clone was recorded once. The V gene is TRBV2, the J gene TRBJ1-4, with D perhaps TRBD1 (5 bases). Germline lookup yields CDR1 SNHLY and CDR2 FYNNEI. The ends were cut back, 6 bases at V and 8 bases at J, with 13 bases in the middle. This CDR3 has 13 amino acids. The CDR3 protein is CASSPGYGEKLFF. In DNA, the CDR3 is TGTGCCAGCAGCCCAGGGTATGGAGAAAAACTGTTTTTT.

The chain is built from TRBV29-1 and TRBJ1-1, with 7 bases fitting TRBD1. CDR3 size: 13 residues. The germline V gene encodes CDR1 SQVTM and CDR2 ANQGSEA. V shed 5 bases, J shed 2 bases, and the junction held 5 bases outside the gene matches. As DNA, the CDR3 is TGCAGCGTTACAGGGGTTCTTAACACTGAAGCTTTCTTT. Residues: CSVTGVLNTEAFF.

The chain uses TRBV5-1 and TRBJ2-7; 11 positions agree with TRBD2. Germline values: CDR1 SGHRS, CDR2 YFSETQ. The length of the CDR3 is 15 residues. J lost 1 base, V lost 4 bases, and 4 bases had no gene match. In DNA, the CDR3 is TGCGCCAGCAGCAGCGGGACTAGCGGATCCTACGAGCAGTACTTC. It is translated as CASSSGTSGSYEQYF.